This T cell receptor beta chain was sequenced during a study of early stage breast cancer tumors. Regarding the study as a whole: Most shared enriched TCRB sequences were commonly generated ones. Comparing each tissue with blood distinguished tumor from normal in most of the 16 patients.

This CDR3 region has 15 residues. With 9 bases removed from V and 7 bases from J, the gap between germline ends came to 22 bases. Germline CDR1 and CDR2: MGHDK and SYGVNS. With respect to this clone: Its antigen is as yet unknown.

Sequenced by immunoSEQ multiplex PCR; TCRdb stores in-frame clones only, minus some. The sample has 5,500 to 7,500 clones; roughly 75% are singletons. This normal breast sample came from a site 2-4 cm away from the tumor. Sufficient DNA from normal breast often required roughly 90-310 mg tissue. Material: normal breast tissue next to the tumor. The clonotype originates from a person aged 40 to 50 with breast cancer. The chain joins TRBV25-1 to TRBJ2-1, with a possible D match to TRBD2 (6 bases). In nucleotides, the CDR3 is TGTGCCAGTAGAGGCGGGACTGGGCCTGGGAATGAGCAGTTCTTC. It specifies CASRGGTGPGNEQFF.